This entry features one T cell receptor (beta chain) sequence. The source of the sample is a study of blood T cell repertoires in COVID-19. Study summary: The samples span acute and convalescent COVID-19 from the United States, Italy and Spain. From T cells, B-cell-depleted T cells, or PBMCs came the material, which was cDNA or gDNA.

Source study methods: Estimates of nucleated cell counts were drawn from the amplification of reference gene primers. Some clones are missing from TCRdb's copy, which holds only in-frame ones; the method was immunoSEQ multiplex PCR. D and trimming come from the DNA, and the V and J calls and clone size come from that table. The table shows some 45,000 clones, with more than 80% occurring only once. The CDR3 is 15 amino acids. Looked up from germline, CDR1 is SGHRS and CDR2 is YFSETQ. V dropped 1 base and J dropped 5 bases, with 15 bases sitting between them. The sequence came from a man in his 70s with active COVID-19. The chain combines TRBV5-1 with TRBJ2-5; D is perhaps TRBD2 (5 bases). What was sequenced was peripheral blood. DNA of the CDR3: TGCGCCAGCAGCTTGAATGGCGGGTTGGGCGAGACCCAGTACTTC. It translates to CASSLNGGLGETQYF.